The rows below give T cell receptor beta chains drawn from one sample of a study of shared clonotypes between healthy human individuals. The assay was immunoSEQ multiplex PCR, and TCRdb's table has in-frame clones only and misses some. The sample contains over a million clones, more than 75% of which appear only once. The specimen was memory CD4+ T cells from PBMCs. These receptors came from a man younger than 30 in good health. Some clones in this sample may be carry-over from other donors' samples. Each CDR3 is given with its conserved first and last residue. Fields, in order: clone size, J gene, D gene, CDR3 length, V gene, CDR3 DNA, CDR3 protein. The D gene is left open where the match is weak. Rows give clone size only sometimes, using once, few, many, or a class for an expanded clone.

- | TRBJ2-3 | TRBD2 | 16 | TRBV7-8 | TGTGCCAGCAGCCACATAGCGGGAGGGAGCACAGATACGCAGTATTTT | CASSHIAGGSTDTQYF
many | TRBJ2-7 | - | 12 | TRBV9 | TGTGCCAGCAGCGCCGAAGGGCACGAGCAGTACTTC | CASSAEGHEQYF
few | TRBJ1-5 | - | 13 | TRBV10-2 | TGCGCCAGCAGTATATGGGGGCTTGAGCCCCAGCATTTT | CASSIWGLEPQHF
- | TRBJ2-5 | TRBD1 | 14 | TRBV6-1 | TGTGCCAGCAGTGGGAGACAGGGGAAGAGAACCCAGTACTTC | CASSGRQGKRTQYF
- | TRBJ2-7 | TRBD1 | 14 | TRBV27 | TGTGCCAGCAGTCTACTCGGGACAGGATACGAGCAGTACTTC | CASSLLGTGYEQYF
- | TRBJ2-5 | TRBD2 | 16 | TRBV11-2 | TGTGCCAGCAGCTTAGTCCGGACTAGCGGGATGGAGACCCAGTACTTC | CASSLVRTSGMETQYF
- | TRBJ2-4 | - | 13 | TRBV2 | TGTGCCAGCAGTGATCGGGGGAAAAACATTCAGTACTTC | CASSDRGKNIQYF
- | TRBJ2-5 | TRBD2 | 15 | TRBV25-1 | TGTGCCAGCAGCGAACCGGGACTAGCGGAAGAGACCCAGTACTTC | CASSEPGLAEETQYF
- | TRBJ2-1 | - | 12 | TRBV11-3 | TGTGCCAGCAGCTTAGAACGGAATGAGCAGTTCTTC | CASSLERNEQFF
- | TRBJ2-7 | TRBD1 | 14 | TRBV6-6 | TGTGCCAGCAGCCGACGACAGGGGCTCCACGAGCAGTACTTC | CASSRRQGLHEQYF
- | TRBJ2-7 | - | 17 | TRBV7-3 | TGTGCCAGCAGCTTAACGGGTGGCTATGTACAGGTTTCGGAGCAGTACTTC | CASSLTGGYVQVSEQYF
- | TRBJ1-4 | - | 16 | TRBV4-3 | TGCGCCAGCAGCCCGAATTCAGCTGCAACTAATGAAAAACTGTTTTTT | CASSPNSAATNEKLFF
- | TRBJ2-1 | - | 16 | TRBV7-9 | TGTGCCAGCAGCTTAGGGAGGGGACAGACTGACAATGAGCAGTTCTTC | CASSLGRGQTDNEQFF
- | TRBJ1-3 | TRBD1 | 16 | TRBV7-2 | TGTGCCAGCAGCCCACTACAGGGGAGAAATGGAAACACCATATATTTT | CASSPLQGRNGNTIYF
few | TRBJ2-1 | - | 13 | TRBV18 | TGTGCCAGCTCACCAACTAGGAACAATGAGCAGTTCTTC | CASSPTRNNEQFF
- | TRBJ2-3 | - | 15 | TRBV6-1 | TGTGCCAGCAGTCCTATAGGGGGGCCCACAGATACGCAGTATTTT | CASSPIGGPTDTQYF
- | TRBJ2-1 | TRBD2 | 15 | TRBV5-1 | TGCGCCAGCAGCTTGGAGGCTAGCGGGAGCAATGAGCAGTTCTTC | CASSLEASGSNEQFF
- | TRBJ2-7 | TRBD1 | 14 | TRBV2 | TGTGCCAGCAGATCGACAGGGTCTGCCTACGAGCAGTACTTC | CASRSTGSAYEQYF
- | TRBJ2-3 | TRBD1 | 13 | TRBV11-3 | TGTGCCAGCAGCGACAGGGTCACAGATACGCAGTATTTT | CASSDRVTDTQYF
- | TRBJ2-1 | - | 15 | TRBV2 | TGTGCCAGCAGTGGGGACACCGCAGGCTACAATGAGCAGTTCTTC | CASSGDTAGYNEQFF
many | TRBJ2-4 | TRBD1 | 15 | TRBV9 | TGTGCCAGCAGCGAGGGCAAAAGGGGGCGAAACATTCAGTACTTC | CASSEGKRGRNIQYF
many | TRBJ1-1 | TRBD1 | 16 | TRBV4-2 | TGTGCCAGCAGCCAAGCGGACAGGTTGCGGCACACTGAAGCTTTCTTT | CASSQADRLRHTEAFF
- | TRBJ1-2 | - | 13 | TRBV9 | TGTGCCAGCAGCGTAGACAATACCTATGGCTACACCTTC | CASSVDNTYGYTF
few | TRBJ2-2 | - | 15 | TRBV12-5 | TGTGCTAGTGGTTTTGGCGGGAATCTGCCCGGGGAGCTGTTTTTT | CASGFGGNLPGELFF
- | TRBJ2-7 | TRBD2 | 17 | TRBV7-6 | TGTGCCAGCAGCTTAAGTCCGAGCGGGACTTTTTCCTACGAGCAGTACTTC | CASSLSPSGTFSYEQYF
- | TRBJ2-7 | - | 15 | TRBV5-1 | TGCGCCAGCAGCCCAGGGCCCCGGCCCCCCTACGAGCAGTACTTC | CASSPGPRPPYEQYF
- | TRBJ2-2 | - | 15 | TRBV6-1 | TGTGCCAGCAGTGAATTCAACAGGGCCACCGGGGAGCTGTTTTTT | CASSEFNRATGELFF
- | TRBJ2-2 | - | 14 | TRBV7-3 | TGTGCCAGCTCCCCAGGGACCCACACCGGGGAGCTGTTTTTT | CASSPGTHTGELFF
- | TRBJ1-1 | - | 13 | TRBV30 | TGTGCCTGGCTCCAGGGCTGGGGGACTGAAGCTTTCTTT | CAWLQGWGTEAFF
- | TRBJ2-7 | - | 13 | TRBV7-2 | TGTGCCAGCAGCTTAGACTCTCGGTACGAGCAGTACTTC | CASSLDSRYEQYF
few | TRBJ1-2 | - | 14 | TRBV7-2 | TGTGCCAGCAGCTTAGATGGGCAGGCCTATGGCTACACCTTC | CASSLDGQAYGYTF
- | TRBJ2-1 | - | 13 | TRBV2 | TGTGCCAGCGAGGGGACACGCAACAATGAGCAGTTCTTC | CASEGTRNNEQFF
- | TRBJ1-4 | TRBD1 | 14 | TRBV7-2 | TGTGCCAGCAGCTTAGACAGGGGAGGAGAAAAACTGTTTTTT | CASSLDRGGEKLFF
- | TRBJ1-2 | TRBD1 | 16 | TRBV5-4 | TGTGCCAGCAGCTTGGGGCGGAGGGACAGGACCTATGGCTACACCTTC | CASSLGRRDRTYGYTF
- | TRBJ1-5 | TRBD1 | 15 | TRBV28 | TGTGCCACCCTACCGGGACAGCTAAGGGATCAGCCCCAGCATTTT | CATLPGQLRDQPQHF
- | TRBJ2-1 | - | 11 | TRBV5-1 | TGCGCCAGCACCCAGGACGGGCCCGAGGTCTTC | CASTQDGPEVF
many | TRBJ1-5 | TRBD1 | 19 | TRBV4-2 | TGTGCCAGCAGCCAAGGGCCCGGGACAGGGGGCTATAGCAATCAGCCCCAGCATTTT | CASSQGPGTGGYSNQPQHF
- | TRBJ2-1 | TRBD1 | 20 | TRBV4-3 | TGCGCCAGCAGCCAAGATGCGGGTGAGCGGACAGGGTGGTCCTACAATGAGCAGTTCTTC | CASSQDAGERTGWSYNEQFF
- | TRBJ2-7 | TRBD1 | 16 | TRBV28 | TGTGCCAGCCATTCCTCTGGGACAGGCCTTAGCTACGAGCAGTACTTC | CASHSSGTGLSYEQYF
- | TRBJ2-3 | - | 17 | TRBV4-1 | TGCGCCAGCAGCCAAGAAGATATAGGGTCGGTGAGAGATACGCAGTATTTT | CASSQEDIGSVRDTQYF
- | TRBJ2-7 | TRBD2 | 14 | TRBV5-1 | TGCGCCAGCAGCGGGACTAGCGGGAGCTACGAGCAGTACTTC | CASSGTSGSYEQYF
- | TRBJ1-2 | TRBD1 | 15 | TRBV13 | TGTGCCAGCAGCATCGGCCAGGGGGTTAACTATGGCTACACCTTC | CASSIGQGVNYGYTF
few | TRBJ1-1 | - | 11 | TRBV28 | TGTGCCAGCAGTTTATCCCGTGAAGCTTTCTTT | CASSLSREAFF
- | TRBJ1-1 | - | 13 | TRBV6-1 | TGTGCCAGCAGCCGTCACATGAACACTGAAGCTTTCTTT | CASSRHMNTEAFF
- | TRBJ1-2 | - | 13 | TRBV18 | TGTGCCAGCTCACCTGGGGAGCGCTATGGCTACACCTTC | CASSPGERYGYTF
- | TRBJ2-1 | TRBD2 | 16 | TRBV5-1 | TGCGCCAGCAGCACTGGGACTAGCGGGGTATACAATGAGCAGTTCTTC | CASSTGTSGVYNEQFF
- | TRBJ1-6 | TRBD1 | 14 | TRBV6-6 | TGTGCCAGCAGACCGGGACAGGGTAATTCACCCCTCCACTTT | CASRPGQGNSPLHF
- | TRBJ1-5 | - | 15 | TRBV6-6 | TGTGCCAGCAGCCGCGGTGGGGGGCAGGATCAGCCCCAGCATTTT | CASSRGGGQDQPQHF
- | TRBJ1-1 | TRBD1 | 13 | TRBV29-1 | TGCAGCGTTTTCTCGGACAGGGTGACTGAAGCTTTCTTT | CSVFSDRVTEAFF
few | TRBJ2-5 | - | 15 | TRBV5-1 | TGCGCCAGCAGCTTGGTTTATGCCGCCCAAGAGACCCAGTACTTC | CASSLVYAAQETQYF
- | TRBJ1-5 | TRBD1 | 13 | TRBV30 | TGTGCCTGGAGTAGACAGGGGGATCAGCCCCAGCATTTT | CAWSRQGDQPQHF
- | TRBJ2-7 | TRBD1 | 14 | TRBV9 | TGTGCCAGCAGCGTCGGAGGGACAGGGGCCGAGCAGTACTTC | CASSVGGTGAEQYF
many | TRBJ2-7 | TRBD2 | 15 | TRBV6-6 | TGTGCCAGCAGTACCACTAGCGGGAGCTCCTACGAGCAGTACTTC | CASSTTSGSSYEQYF
- | TRBJ2-7 | - | 13 | TRBV27 | TGTGCCACTAAAGAGGGTTTTCGCCACGAGCAGTACTTC | CATKEGFRHEQYF
few | TRBJ2-3 | TRBD2 | 14 | TRBV9 | TGTGCCAGCACCCGGGAGGGCCGGACAGATACGCAGTATTTT | CASTREGRTDTQYF
- | TRBJ1-1 | - | 15 | TRBV7-8 | TGTGCCAGCAGCTTAGAGGGTCAGGCGAACACTGAAGCTTTCTTT | CASSLEGQANTEAFF